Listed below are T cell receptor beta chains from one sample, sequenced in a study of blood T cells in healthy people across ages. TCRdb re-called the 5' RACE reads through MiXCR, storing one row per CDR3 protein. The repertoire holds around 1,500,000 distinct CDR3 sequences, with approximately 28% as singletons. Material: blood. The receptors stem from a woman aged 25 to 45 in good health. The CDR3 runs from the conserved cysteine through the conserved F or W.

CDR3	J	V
CAWSHRTEQFF	TRBJ2-1	TRBV30
CASTRRHNQPQHF	TRBJ1-5	TRBV6-4
CSVEARGNTEAFF	TRBJ1-1	TRBV29-1
CASSLAGTALEAFF	TRBJ1-1	TRBV7-9
CASRRLAPNNEQFF	TRBJ2-1	TRBV2
CASSPDSHPDNEQFF	TRBJ2-1	TRBV7-3
CASSQVREKLFF	TRBJ1-4	TRBV4-1
CASSVGPGTGSEAFF	TRBJ1-1	TRBV9
CASRREADSYEQYF	TRBJ2-7	TRBV6-6
CANSFTRQGALGNIQYF	TRBJ2-4	TRBV12-3/TRBV12-4
CASSLSLAGGLSDTQYF	TRBJ2-3	TRBV28
CAIRGGLAPGAQYF	TRBJ2-3	TRBV7-9
CASRQGKNHEQYF	TRBJ2-7	TRBV5-1
CATSDLGAGYTF	TRBJ1-2	TRBV24-1
CASSLGLAGGRVDTQYF	TRBJ2-3	TRBV7-9